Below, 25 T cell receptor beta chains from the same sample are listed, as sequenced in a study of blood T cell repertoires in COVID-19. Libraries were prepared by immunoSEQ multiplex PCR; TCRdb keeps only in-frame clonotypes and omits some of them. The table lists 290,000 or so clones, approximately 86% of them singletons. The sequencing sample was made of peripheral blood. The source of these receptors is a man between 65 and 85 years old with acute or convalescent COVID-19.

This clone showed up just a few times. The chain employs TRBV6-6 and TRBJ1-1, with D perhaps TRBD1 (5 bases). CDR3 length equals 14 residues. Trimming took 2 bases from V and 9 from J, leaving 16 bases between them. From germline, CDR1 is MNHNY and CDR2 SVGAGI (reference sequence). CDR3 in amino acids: CASSYDRQPLKAFF. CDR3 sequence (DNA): TGTGCCAGCAGTTACGACCGACAGCCGCTGAAAGCTTTCTTT.

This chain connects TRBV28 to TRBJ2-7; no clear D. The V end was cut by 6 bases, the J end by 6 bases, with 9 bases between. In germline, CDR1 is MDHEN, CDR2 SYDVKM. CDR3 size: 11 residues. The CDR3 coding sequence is TGTGCCAGCAGCAAAAACACCGAGCAGTACTTC. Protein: CASSKNTEQYF.

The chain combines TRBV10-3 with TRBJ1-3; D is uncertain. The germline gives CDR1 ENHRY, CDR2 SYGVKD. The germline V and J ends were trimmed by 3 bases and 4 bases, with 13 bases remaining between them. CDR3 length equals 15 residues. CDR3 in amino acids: CAISDPRSSGNTIYF. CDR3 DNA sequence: TGTGCCATCAGTGACCCCCGTAGTTCGGGAAACACCATATATTTT.

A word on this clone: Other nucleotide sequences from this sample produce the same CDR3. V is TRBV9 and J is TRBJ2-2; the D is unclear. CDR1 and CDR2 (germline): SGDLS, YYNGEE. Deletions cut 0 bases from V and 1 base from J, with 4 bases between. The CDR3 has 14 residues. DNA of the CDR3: TGTGCCAGCAGCGTAGTACTGAACACCGGGGAGCTGTTTTTT. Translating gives CASSVVLNTGELFF.

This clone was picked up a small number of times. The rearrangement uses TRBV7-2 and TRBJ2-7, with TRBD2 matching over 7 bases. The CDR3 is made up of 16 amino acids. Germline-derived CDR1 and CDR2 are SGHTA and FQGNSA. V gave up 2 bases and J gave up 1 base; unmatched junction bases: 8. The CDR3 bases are TGTGCCAGCAGCTTAAGTGTCTGGGAGGGATCCTACGAGCAGTACTTC. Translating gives CASSLSVWEGSYEQYF.

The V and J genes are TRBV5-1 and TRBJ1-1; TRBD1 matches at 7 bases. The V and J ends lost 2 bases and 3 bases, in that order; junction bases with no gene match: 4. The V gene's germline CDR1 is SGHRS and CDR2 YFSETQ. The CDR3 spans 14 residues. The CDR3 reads CASSLSQGDTEAFF. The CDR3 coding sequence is TGCGCCAGCAGCTTATCCCAGGGGGACACTGAAGCTTTCTTT.

The CDR3 DNA reads as TGTGCCAGCGTCCAGGCGCAGGGGTCACCCCTCCACTTT. Translation: CASVQAQGSPLHF. The gene calls are TRBV2 and TRBJ1-6, with D perhaps TRBD1 (6 bases). Germline values: CDR1 SNHLY, CDR2 FYNNEI. The CDR3 loop spans 13 amino acids. The germline V and J ends were trimmed by 8 bases and 10 bases, with 15 bases remaining between them.

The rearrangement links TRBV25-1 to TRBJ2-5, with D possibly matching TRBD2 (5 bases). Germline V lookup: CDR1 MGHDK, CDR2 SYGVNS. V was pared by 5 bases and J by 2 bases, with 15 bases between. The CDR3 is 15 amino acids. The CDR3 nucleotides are TGTGCCAGCAGTATCGGGCGGAGGTTTCAAGAGACCCAGTACTTC. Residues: CASSIGRRFQETQYF. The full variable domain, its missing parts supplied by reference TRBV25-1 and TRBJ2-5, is EADIYQTPRYLVIGTGKKITLECSQTMGHDKMYWYQQDPGMELHLIHYSYGVNSTEKGDLSSESTVSRIRTEHFPLTLESARPSHTSQYLCASSIGRRFQETQYFGPGTRLLVL.

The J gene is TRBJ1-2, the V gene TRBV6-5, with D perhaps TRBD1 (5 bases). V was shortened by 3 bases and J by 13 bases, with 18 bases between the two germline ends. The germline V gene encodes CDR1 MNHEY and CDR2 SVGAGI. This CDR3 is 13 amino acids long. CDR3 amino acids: CASSYIDGGTRTF. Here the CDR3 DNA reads TGTGCCAGCAGTTATATTGACGGCGGGACTCGCACCTTC.

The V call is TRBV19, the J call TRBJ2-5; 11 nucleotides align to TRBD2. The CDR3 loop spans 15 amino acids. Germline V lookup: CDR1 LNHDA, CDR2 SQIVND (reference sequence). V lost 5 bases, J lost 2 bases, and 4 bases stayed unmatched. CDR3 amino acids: CASSWPSGGQETQYF. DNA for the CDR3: TGTGCCAGTAGTTGGCCTAGCGGGGGGCAAGAGACCCAGTACTTC.

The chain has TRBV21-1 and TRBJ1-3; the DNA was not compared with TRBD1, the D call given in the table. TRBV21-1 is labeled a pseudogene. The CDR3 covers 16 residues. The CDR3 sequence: CASSTTRSGAGNTIYF. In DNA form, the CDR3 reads TGTGCCAGCAGCACGACCCGCTCTGGGGCGGGAAACACCATATATTTT.

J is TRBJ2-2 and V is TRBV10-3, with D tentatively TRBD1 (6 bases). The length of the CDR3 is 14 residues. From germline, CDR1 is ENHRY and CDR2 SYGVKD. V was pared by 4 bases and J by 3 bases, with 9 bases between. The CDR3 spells CAISGQGYTGELFF. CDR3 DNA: TGTGCCATCAGTGGGCAGGGGTACACCGGGGAGCTGTTTTTT.

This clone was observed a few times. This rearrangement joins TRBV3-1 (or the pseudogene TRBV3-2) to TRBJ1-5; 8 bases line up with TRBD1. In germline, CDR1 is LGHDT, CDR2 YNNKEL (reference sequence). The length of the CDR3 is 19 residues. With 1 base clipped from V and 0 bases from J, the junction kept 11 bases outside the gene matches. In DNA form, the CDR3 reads TGTGCCAGCAGCCAAGGGGGAGGACAGGGTGGTTATAGCAATCAGCCCCAGCATTTT. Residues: CASSQGGGQGGYSNQPQHF.

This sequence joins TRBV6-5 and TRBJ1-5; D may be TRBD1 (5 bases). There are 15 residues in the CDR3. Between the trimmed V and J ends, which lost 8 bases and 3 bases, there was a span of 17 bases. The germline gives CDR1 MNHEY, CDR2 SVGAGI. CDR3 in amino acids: CASVDWGGVNQPQHF. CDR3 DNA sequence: TGTGCCAGCGTAGATTGGGGGGGGGTCAATCAGCCCCAGCATTTT.

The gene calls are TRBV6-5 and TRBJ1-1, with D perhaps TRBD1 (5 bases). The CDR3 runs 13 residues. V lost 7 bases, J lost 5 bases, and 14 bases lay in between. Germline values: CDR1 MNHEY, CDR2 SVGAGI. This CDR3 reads CASTLREATEAFF. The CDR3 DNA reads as TGTGCCAGCACCCTCAGGGAAGCAACTGAAGCTTTCTTT.

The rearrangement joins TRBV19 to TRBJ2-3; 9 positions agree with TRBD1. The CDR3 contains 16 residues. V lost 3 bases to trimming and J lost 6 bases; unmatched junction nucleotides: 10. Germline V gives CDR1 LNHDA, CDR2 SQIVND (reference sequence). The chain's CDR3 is CASSISHRGQVDTQYF. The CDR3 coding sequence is TGTGCCAGTAGTATCTCCCACAGGGGGCAGGTTGATACGCAGTATTTT. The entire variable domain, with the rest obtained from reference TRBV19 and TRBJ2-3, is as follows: DGGITQSPKYLFRKEGQNVTLSCEQNLNHDAMYWYRQDPGQGLRLIYYSQIVNDFQKGDIAEGYSVSREKKESFPLTVTSAQKNPTAFYLCASSISHRGQVDTQYFGPGTRLTVL.

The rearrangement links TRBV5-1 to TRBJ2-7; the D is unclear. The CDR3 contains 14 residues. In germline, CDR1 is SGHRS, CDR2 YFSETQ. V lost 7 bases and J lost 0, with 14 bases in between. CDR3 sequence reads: CASSSGSHSYEQYF. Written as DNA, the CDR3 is TGCGCCAGCTCCTCAGGATCACACTCCTACGAGCAGTACTTC.

Here the CDR3 reads CASSGGQGAQLVSPLHF. CDR3 in DNA: TGTGCCAGCAGCGGGGGACAGGGGGCACAATTGGTTTCACCCCTCCACTTT. The V call is TRBV5-4, the J call TRBJ1-6; 12 nucleotides line up with TRBD1. The CDR3 extends over 17 amino acids. The ends lost 4 bases at V and 9 bases at J; junction bases unmatched: 11. Germline-derived CDR1 and CDR2 are SGHNT and YYREEE (reference sequence).

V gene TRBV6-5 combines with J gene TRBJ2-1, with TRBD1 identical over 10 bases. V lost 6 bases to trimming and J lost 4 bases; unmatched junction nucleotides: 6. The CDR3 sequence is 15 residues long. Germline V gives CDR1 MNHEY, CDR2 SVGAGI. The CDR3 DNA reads TGTGCCAGCAGCACCGGGACAGGGGTGTACAATGAGCAGTTCTTC. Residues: CASSTGTGVYNEQFF.

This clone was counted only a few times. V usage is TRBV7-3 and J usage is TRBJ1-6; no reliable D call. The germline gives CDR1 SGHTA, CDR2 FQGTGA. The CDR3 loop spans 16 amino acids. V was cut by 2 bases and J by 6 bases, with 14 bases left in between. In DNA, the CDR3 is TGTGCCAGCAGCTTAGGGCCCACGAACCCTAATTCACCCCTCCACTTT. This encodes CASSLGPTNPNSPLHF.

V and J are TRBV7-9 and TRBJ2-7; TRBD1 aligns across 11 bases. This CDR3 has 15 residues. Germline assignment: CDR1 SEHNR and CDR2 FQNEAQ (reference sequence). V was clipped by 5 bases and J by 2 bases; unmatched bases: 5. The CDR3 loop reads CASSRGQGAPYEQYF. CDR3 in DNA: TGTGCCAGCAGCCGCGGACAGGGGGCGCCCTACGAGCAGTACTTC.

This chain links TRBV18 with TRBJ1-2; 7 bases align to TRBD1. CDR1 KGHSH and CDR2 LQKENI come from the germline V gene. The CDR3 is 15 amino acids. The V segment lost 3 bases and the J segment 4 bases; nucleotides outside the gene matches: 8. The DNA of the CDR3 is TGTGCCAGCTCACCGACGACAGGGCAAGCCTATGGCTACACCTTC. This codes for CASSPTTGQAYGYTF.

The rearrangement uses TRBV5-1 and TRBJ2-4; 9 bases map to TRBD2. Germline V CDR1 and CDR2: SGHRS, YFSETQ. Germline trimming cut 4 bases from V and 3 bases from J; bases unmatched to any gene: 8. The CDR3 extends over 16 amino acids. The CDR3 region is CASSPSGGLGKNIQYF. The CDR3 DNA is TGCGCCAGCAGCCCCAGCGGGGGGCTTGGCAAAAACATTCAGTACTTC.

In nucleotides, the CDR3 is TGCGCCAGCAGCCGGACAGGGAGCACAGATACGCAGTATTTT. This encodes CASSRTGSTDTQYF. The chain links TRBV5-1 to TRBJ2-3, with 8 bases matching TRBD1. Germline assignment: CDR1 SGHRS and CDR2 YFSETQ. Germline trimming cut 4 bases from V and 0 bases from J; bases unmatched to any gene: 1. This CDR3 contains 14 residues.

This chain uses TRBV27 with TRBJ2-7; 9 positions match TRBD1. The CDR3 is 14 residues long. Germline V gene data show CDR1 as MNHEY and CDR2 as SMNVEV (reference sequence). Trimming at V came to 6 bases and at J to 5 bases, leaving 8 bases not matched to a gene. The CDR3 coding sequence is TGTGCCAGCAGGGGAGGGACAGGGCTCAACGAGCAGTACTTC. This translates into CASRGGTGLNEQYF.